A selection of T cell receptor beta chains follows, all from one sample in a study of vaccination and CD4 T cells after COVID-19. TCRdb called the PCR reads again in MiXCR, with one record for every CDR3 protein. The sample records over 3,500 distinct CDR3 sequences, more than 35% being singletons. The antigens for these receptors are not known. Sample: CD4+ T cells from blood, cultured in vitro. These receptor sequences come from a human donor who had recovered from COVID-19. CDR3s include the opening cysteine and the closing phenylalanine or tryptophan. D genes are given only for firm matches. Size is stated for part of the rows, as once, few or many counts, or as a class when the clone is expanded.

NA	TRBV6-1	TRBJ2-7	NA	CASRDRLQAFYEQYF	TGTGCCAGCCGAGACAGGCTCCAAGCTTTCTACGAGCAGTACTTC
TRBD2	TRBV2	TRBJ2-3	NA	CASGPGGGTDTQYF	TGTGCCAGCGGCCCGGGAGGAGGCACAGATACGCAGTATTTT
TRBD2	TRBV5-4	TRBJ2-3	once	CASSRGLAGSTDTQYF	TGTGCCAGCAGCAGAGGACTAGCGGGGAGCACAGATACGCAGTATTTT
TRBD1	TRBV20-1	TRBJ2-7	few	CSAQQGNLYEQYF	TGCAGTGCCCAACAGGGGAACCTCTACGAGCAGTACTTC
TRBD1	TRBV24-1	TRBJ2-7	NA	CATQGARTYEQYF	TGTGCCACCCAGGGGGCCCGAACTTACGAGCAGTACTTC
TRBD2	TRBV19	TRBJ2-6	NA	CASSILRTSGGGANVLTF	TGTGCCAGTAGTATCCTTCGGACTAGCGGGGGCGGGGCCAACGTCCTGACTTTC
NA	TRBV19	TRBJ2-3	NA	CASSNLVTDTQYF	TGTGCCAGTAGTAATCTAGTGACAGATACGCAGTATTTT
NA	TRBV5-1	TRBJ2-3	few	CASSLAQDYTDTQYF	TGCGCCAGCAGCTTGGCACAGGACTACACAGATACGCAGTATTTT
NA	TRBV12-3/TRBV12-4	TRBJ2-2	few	CASSLMRAAFGTGELFF	TGTGCCAGCAGTTTGATGCGGGCCGCATTTGGCACCGGGGAGCTGTTTTTT
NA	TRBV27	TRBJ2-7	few	CASRLGFTYEQYF	TGTGCCAGCAGATTGGGATTCACCTACGAGCAGTACTTC
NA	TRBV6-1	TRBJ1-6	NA	CASSGQRNSPLHF	TGTGCCAGCAGTGGACAGCGAAATTCACCCCTCCACTTT
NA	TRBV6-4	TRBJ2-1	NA	CASSSQGGGEQFF	TGTGCCAGCAGCTCCCAGGGTGGAGGGGAGCAGTTCTTC
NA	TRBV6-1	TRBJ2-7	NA	CAISVRDEQYF	TGTGCCATCAGTGTTAGAGACGAGCAGTACTTC
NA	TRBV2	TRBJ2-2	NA	CASSPLTTNTGELFF	TGTGCCAGCAGCCCTCTAACTACGAACACCGGGGAGCTGTTTTTT
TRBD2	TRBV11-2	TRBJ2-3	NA	CASSFWGTSGSTDTQYF	TGTGCCAGCAGCTTTTGGGGGACTAGCGGGAGCACAGATACGCAGTATTTT
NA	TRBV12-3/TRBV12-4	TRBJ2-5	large	CASSLRGREETQYF	TGTGCCAGCAGTTTACGAGGGAGAGAAGAGACCCAGTACTTC
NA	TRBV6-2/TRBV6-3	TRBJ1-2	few	CASSYPRQGPGGYTF	TGTGCCAGCAGTTACCCTCGGCAGGGGCCAGGGGGCTACACCTTC
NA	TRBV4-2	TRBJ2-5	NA	CASSQYQLGETQYF	TGTGCCAGCAGCCAATACCAGCTTGGGGAGACCCAGTACTTC
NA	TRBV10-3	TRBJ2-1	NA	CAISETRQQFF	TGTGCCATCAGTGAGACCCGACAGCAGTTCTTC
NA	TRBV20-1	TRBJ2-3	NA	CSARWAGTDTQYF	TGCAGTGCTAGATGGGCAGGTACAGATACGCAGTATTTT
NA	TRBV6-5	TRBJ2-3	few	CASSYLFTDTQYF	TGTGCCAGCAGTTACCTCTTCACAGATACGCAGTATTTT
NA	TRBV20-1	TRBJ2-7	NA	CSASFLGKDYEQYF	TGCAGTGCTAGCTTCTTGGGAAAGGACTACGAGCAGTACTTC
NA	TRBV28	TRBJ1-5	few	CASSLRNQPQHF	TGTGCCAGCAGTTTACGGAATCAGCCCCAGCATTTT
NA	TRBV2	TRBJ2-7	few	CASSEYREQYF	TGTGCCAGCAGTGAATATCGGGAGCAGTACTTC
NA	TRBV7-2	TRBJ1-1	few	CASSLSGVGNTEAFF	TGTGCCAGCAGCTTATCAGGGGTGGGAAACACTGAAGCTTTCTTT
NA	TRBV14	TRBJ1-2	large	CASSQATGSLGYTF	TGTGCCAGCAGCCAAGCAACAGGGAGCTTGGGCTACACCTTC
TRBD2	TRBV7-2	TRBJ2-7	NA	CASSPNHLAGGPNEQYF	TGTGCCAGCAGCCCGAACCACCTAGCGGGAGGGCCTAACGAGCAGTACTTC
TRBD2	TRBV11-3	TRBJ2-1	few	CASSLQGGRDNEQFF	TGTGCCAGCAGCTTACAAGGCGGGAGAGACAATGAGCAGTTCTTC
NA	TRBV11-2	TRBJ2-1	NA	CASSLLNGLSEQFF	TGTGCCAGCAGCTTATTAAACGGCTTGTCAGAGCAGTTCTTC